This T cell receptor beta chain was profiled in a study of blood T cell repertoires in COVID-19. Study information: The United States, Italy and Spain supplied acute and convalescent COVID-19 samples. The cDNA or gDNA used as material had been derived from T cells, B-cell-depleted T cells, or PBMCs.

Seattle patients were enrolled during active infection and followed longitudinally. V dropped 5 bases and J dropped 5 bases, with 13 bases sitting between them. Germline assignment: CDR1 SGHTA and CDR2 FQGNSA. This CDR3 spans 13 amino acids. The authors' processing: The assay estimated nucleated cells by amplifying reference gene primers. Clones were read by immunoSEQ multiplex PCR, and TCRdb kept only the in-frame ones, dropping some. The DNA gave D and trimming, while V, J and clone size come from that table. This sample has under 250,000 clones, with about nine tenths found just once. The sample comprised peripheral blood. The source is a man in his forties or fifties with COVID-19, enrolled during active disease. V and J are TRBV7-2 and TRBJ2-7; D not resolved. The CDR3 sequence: CASSNPTLNEQYF. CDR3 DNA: TGTGCCAGCAGCAACCCGACACTGAACGAGCAGTACTTC.